What follows are 10 T cell receptor beta chains derived from one specimen sequenced in a study of T cell responses to AZD1222 COVID-19 vaccine. TCRdb keeps only in-frame clones here, not all; method: immunoSEQ multiplex PCR. The table has 100,000 to 110,000 clones, around 90% seen once. The sequencing here drew on peripheral blood, taken on day 0 of AZD1222 vaccination. The receptors were sampled from an adult in good health.

The chain combines TRBV18 with TRBJ2-2; D not resolved. This CDR3 comprises 13 residues. Trimming cost V 0 bases and J 5 bases, with 4 bases left between them. From germline, CDR1 is KGHSH and CDR2 LQKENI. The CDR3 DNA is TGTGCCAGCTCACCACCGCAGACCGGGGAGCTGTTTTTT. Amino acid sequence: CASSPPQTGELFF. Variable domain in full (rest from reference TRBV18 and TRBJ2-2): NAGVMQNPRHLVRRRGQEARLRCSPMKGHSHVYWYRQLPEEGLKFMVYLQKENIIDESGMPKERFSAEFPKEGPSILRIQQVVRGDSAAYFCASSPPQTGELFFGEGSRLTVL.

The rearrangement joins TRBV27 to TRBJ2-1, with unresolved D. CDR1 MNHEY and CDR2 SMNVEV come from the germline V gene (reference sequence). The CDR3 is 11 amino acids. Trimming cost V 11 bases and J 9 bases, with 14 bases left between them. CDR3 in amino acids: CASGSRVEQFF. Written as DNA, the CDR3 is TGTGCCTCGGGCTCACGGGTTGAGCAGTTCTTC.

The chain employs TRBV5-5 and TRBJ2-3; 8 bases match TRBD1. The V gene's germline CDR1 is SGHKS and CDR2 YYEKEE (reference sequence). Unmatched junction bases numbered 11, after V lost 2 bases and J lost 0 bases. CDR3 length: 18 amino acids. CDR3: CASSFRHGTGSSTDTQYF. CDR3 in DNA: TGTGCCAGCAGCTTTCGTCATGGGACAGGATCTAGCACAGATACGCAGTATTTT.

The genes are TRBV9 and TRBJ2-1; the D gene is possibly TRBD2 (6 bases). Germline loops: CDR1 SGDLS, CDR2 YYNGEE. V was shortened by 3 bases and J by 1 base, with 23 bases between the two germline ends. This CDR3 is 19 amino acids long. CDR3 protein: CASSDEAGGRQPSYNEQFF. Here the CDR3 DNA reads TGTGCCAGCAGCGATGAGGCTGGGGGGAGGCAACCTTCCTACAATGAGCAGTTCTTC.

The rearrangement links TRBV27 to TRBJ1-2; the match to TRBD1 covers 9 bases. The germline V gene encodes CDR1 MNHEY and CDR2 SMNVEV (reference sequence). With V trimmed by 6 bases and J by 0 bases, 5 bases remained unmatched. This CDR3 is built from 15 residues. CDR3 DNA: TGTGCCAGCAGCCCGGACAGGGGAGCTAACTATGGCTACACCTTC. This sequence encodes CASSPDRGANYGYTF.

This clone was counted a single time. The chain is built from TRBV3-1 (or the pseudogene TRBV3-2) and TRBJ1-6; 8 bases are a match to TRBD1. The ends lost 4 bases at V and 7 bases at J; junction bases unmatched: 3. The V gene's germline CDR1 is LGHDT and CDR2 YNNKEL (reference sequence). This CDR3 contains 14 residues. The DNA of the CDR3 is TGTGCCAGCAGCCTACAGGGGGGAAATTCACCCCTCCACTTT. Translated, it gives CASSLQGGNSPLHF.

The rearrangement uses TRBV30 and TRBJ2-2; unclear D gene. The germline V gene encodes CDR1 GTSNPN and CDR2 SVGIG (reference sequence). The CDR3 is made up of 15 amino acids. V lost 4 bases to trimming and J lost 0 bases, with 12 bases between them. The chain's CDR3 is CAWNSKTANTGELFF. Here the CDR3 DNA reads TGTGCCTGGAATAGTAAGACTGCGAACACCGGGGAGCTGTTTTTT.

This chain links TRBV25-1 with TRBJ1-2; D is unresolved. The V and J ends lost 4 bases and 4 bases respectively, with 10 bases between them. Germline assignment: CDR1 MGHDK and CDR2 SYGVNS. CDR3 size: 13 residues. The CDR3 is CASSGRVSYGYTF. The CDR3 DNA follows: TGTGCCAGCAGTGGCAGAGTTAGCTATGGCTACACCTTC.

V and J are TRBV4-2 and TRBJ2-1, with TRBD2 identical over 9 bases. V was pared by 1 base and J by 6 bases, with 10 bases of the junction left unmatched. The CDR3 runs to 17 residues. Germline V gives CDR1 LGHNA, CDR2 YNFKEQ. CDR3 coding DNA: TGTGCCAGCAGCCAAGTGGGGGCGGGAGGGCCGTCCAATGAGCAGTTCTTC. Protein: CASSQVGAGGPSNEQFF.

The gene calls are TRBV9 and TRBJ2-6; D may be TRBD1 or TRBD2 (5 bases each). V dropped 4 bases and J dropped 1 base, with 15 bases sitting between them. The CDR3 runs 17 residues. CDR1 is SGDLS and CDR2 is YYNGEE in the germline V gene. This chain's CDR3 is CASSPRGVQSGANVLTF. The CDR3 bases are TGTGCCAGCAGCCCCCGGGGCGTTCAATCTGGGGCCAACGTCCTGACTTTC. The full variable domain, completed using reference TRBV9 and TRBJ2-6, is DSGVTQTPKHLITATGQRVTLRCSPRSGDLSVYWYQQSLDQGLQFLIQYYNGEERAKGNILERFSAQQFPDLHSELNLSSLELGDSALYFCASSPRGVQSGANVLTFGAGSRLTVL.